The T cell receptor beta chain described here comes from a study of Graves' ophthalmopathy and Graves' hyperthyroidism. General observations from the study: Ophthalmopathy progression was predicted with under 71% sensitivity and about 74% specificity.

Turning to this clonotype: Its antigen is unidentified.

CDR3 length: 16 amino acids. The V and J ends lost 6 bases and 6 bases, in that order; junction bases with no gene match: 17. CDR1 and CDR2 (germline): SQVTM, ANQGSEA. The hyperthyroidism patients, aged 18 to 65, had been newly diagnosed, with under 2 months' duration. RNA transcripts provided the template for amplifying TCR beta CDR3 regions. Second-round multiplex PCR came after a first-round RT-PCR that employed HTBI primers. From the multiplex PCR reads, TCRdb called clonotypes with MiXCR, one entry per CDR3 protein. The table records 500,000 to 600,000 distinct CDR3 sequences, under 40% of them present only once.

This TCR came from an adult man with Graves' hyperthyroidism. Sequencing input: peripheral blood or thyroid tissue (not recorded which). The chain combines TRBV29-1 with TRBJ2-3; 8 nucleotides align to TRBD2. The CDR3 here is CSVRASAAGVLDTQYF. CDR3 in DNA: TGCAGCGTCCGTGCCTCGGCAGCGGGAGTTCTGGATACGCAGTATTTT.